Listed below are T cell receptor beta chains from one sample, sequenced in a study of T cell repertoires in cytomegalovirus infection. One entry per CDR3 protein, called by TCRdb with MiXCR from the reads. The repertoire has some 440,000 distinct CDR3 sequences, approximately 31% of them found once; the top ten carry about 13%. Material for sequencing was PBMCs. Receptors were obtained from a human donor in good health (CMV status not recorded). Some clones in this sample may be carry-over from other donors' samples. The CDR3 runs from the conserved cysteine through the conserved F or W. Each record gives: J gene, V gene, CDR3 protein.

J gene: TRBJ1-2
V gene: TRBV7-9
CDR3 protein: CASSTRGQDGYTF

J gene: TRBJ2-2
V gene: TRBV7-2
CDR3 protein: CASSLAITGKHGELFF

J gene: TRBJ1-6
V gene: TRBV5-6
CDR3 protein: CASSLGKTGYGSPLHF

J gene: TRBJ1-4
V gene: TRBV3-1
CDR3 protein: CASSQDVTNEKLFF

J gene: TRBJ2-3
V gene: TRBV15
CDR3 protein: CATSRDGGEDTDTQYF

J gene: TRBJ1-2
V gene: TRBV27
CDR3 protein: CASSSWAGSAERYTF

J gene: TRBJ1-2
V gene: TRBV18
CDR3 protein: CASSPTAYGYTF

J gene: TRBJ1-1
V gene: TRBV6-5
CDR3 protein: CASSYSTGNTEAFF

J gene: TRBJ2-7
V gene: TRBV6-8
CDR3 protein: CASTALAGRERTYEQYF

J gene: TRBJ2-1
V gene: TRBV2
CDR3 protein: CASKGSYNEQFF

J gene: TRBJ2-7
V gene: TRBV5-6
CDR3 protein: CASSPWLESYEQYF

J gene: TRBJ1-2
V gene: TRBV12-3/TRBV12-4
CDR3 protein: CASRLTGGYGYTF

J gene: TRBJ2-4
V gene: TRBV12-3/TRBV12-4
CDR3 protein: CASSEGAYAKNIQYF

J gene: TRBJ2-7
V gene: TRBV29-1
CDR3 protein: CSVELGVGAGSYGQYF

J gene: TRBJ1-1
V gene: TRBV7-8
CDR3 protein: CASSLGTTTMNTEAFF

J gene: TRBJ2-7
V gene: TRBV3-1
CDR3 protein: CASSQDESGLAGDYEQYF

J gene: TRBJ2-2
V gene: TRBV4-2
CDR3 protein: CASSQDWSSAGELFF

J gene: TRBJ2-1
V gene: TRBV19
CDR3 protein: CASSQDRGAYNEQFF

J gene: TRBJ1-2
V gene: TRBV24-1
CDR3 protein: CATSRGVGNYGYTF

J gene: TRBJ1-4
V gene: TRBV10-1
CDR3 protein: CASSEAGNEKLFF

J gene: TRBJ2-7
V gene: TRBV28
CDR3 protein: CASSLRLPYEQYF

J gene: TRBJ1-5
V gene: TRBV28
CDR3 protein: CASSPDASNQPQHF

J gene: TRBJ2-2
V gene: TRBV7-2
CDR3 protein: CASGGGQGSTGELFF

J gene: TRBJ2-1
V gene: TRBV6-2/TRBV6-3
CDR3 protein: CASSYSPRGNEQFF

J gene: TRBJ1-2
V gene: TRBV28
CDR3 protein: CASSLEGYYGYTF

J gene: TRBJ2-1
V gene: TRBV19
CDR3 protein: CASTTGQGWDEQFF

J gene: TRBJ2-7
V gene: TRBV7-3
CDR3 protein: CASSPPSGFDEQYF

J gene: TRBJ1-3
V gene: TRBV7-4
CDR3 protein: CASGLARESSGNTIYF

J gene: TRBJ1-5
V gene: TRBV29-1
CDR3 protein: CSVWDRDSNQPQHF

J gene: TRBJ1-6
V gene: TRBV5-4
CDR3 protein: CASSLAGTGAGSPLHF

J gene: TRBJ2-7
V gene: TRBV10-2
CDR3 protein: CASWDAGGMYEQYF

J gene: TRBJ2-2
V gene: TRBV11-1
CDR3 protein: CASTRTANTGELFF

J gene: TRBJ1-2
V gene: TRBV2
CDR3 protein: CASSPGGNNGYTF

J gene: TRBJ2-3
V gene: TRBV28
CDR3 protein: CASAWGGLYTQYF

J gene: TRBJ2-1
V gene: TRBV11-2
CDR3 protein: CASSLSGGYSYNEQFF

J gene: TRBJ1-2
V gene: TRBV11-2
CDR3 protein: CASSLGGETGYTF

J gene: TRBJ1-3
V gene: TRBV7-6
CDR3 protein: CASSLASGNSGNTIYF

J gene: TRBJ1-5
V gene: TRBV30
CDR3 protein: CAWDTGNQPQHF

J gene: TRBJ2-1
V gene: TRBV6-2/TRBV6-3
CDR3 protein: CASSYIGDRHSDEQFF

J gene: TRBJ1-2
V gene: TRBV4-1
CDR3 protein: CASSQLGQGASYGYTF

J gene: TRBJ1-5
V gene: TRBV4-3
CDR3 protein: CASSPFFDRGYQPQHF

J gene: TRBJ2-7
V gene: TRBV11-2
CDR3 protein: CASRDTAGGREEQYF

J gene: TRBJ1-5
V gene: TRBV20-1
CDR3 protein: CSASIHAGQSNQPQHF

J gene: TRBJ2-1
V gene: TRBV29-1
CDR3 protein: CSVEEEGAGGGDEQFF

J gene: TRBJ1-1
V gene: TRBV10-1
CDR3 protein: CASRPGQGVTEAFF

J gene: TRBJ2-1
V gene: TRBV7-8
CDR3 protein: CASSVNGGGISYNEQFF

J gene: TRBJ1-1
V gene: TRBV19
CDR3 protein: CASSTTEMNTEAFF

J gene: TRBJ1-6
V gene: TRBV7-9
CDR3 protein: CASSTGHLLHF

J gene: TRBJ1-1
V gene: TRBV20-1
CDR3 protein: CSARKGQGGRAFF

J gene: TRBJ2-5
V gene: TRBV7-9
CDR3 protein: CASSPGGTGRETQYF

J gene: TRBJ1-5
V gene: TRBV7-8
CDR3 protein: CASSLEGGNQPHHF